This TCR beta chain emerged from a study of regulatory T cells in long-lasting Graves disease. Described time point: newly diagnosed GD, antithyroid drugs for less than 3 months. PBMC RNA was the source of the TCR library. Collection of peripheral blood (nine milliliters) was done using EDTA tubes. This clonotype was seen at least ten times. Antigen: not known. Study-level findings and limits: Study was limited to peripheral blood, excluding thyroid tissue.

iRepertoire HTBI primers and Arm-PCR of CDR3 regions built TCR beta libraries. TCRdb reanalysed the multiplex PCR reads using MiXCR and keeps one entry per CDR3 protein. The top ten hold roughly a tenth of the sample, which has 450,000 to 700,000 distinct CDR3 sequences, 13% seen once. The data were also submitted as part of a second study, on T cells in Graves' hyperthyroidism and ophthalmopathy. From that second work: For Graves' hyperthyroidism to be stable, ophthalmopathy could not progress within 18 months.

The material was peripheral blood mononuclear cells (PBMCs), obtained at new diagnosis, from a patient treated with antithyroid drugs. The sequence derives from a young man with Graves disease.

The CDR3 here is CAWSGTGGRYNEQFF. The DNA for the CDR3 is TGTGCCTGGAGTGGGACAGGGGGCAGGTACAATGAGCAGTTCTTC. This chain uses TRBV30 with TRBJ2-1; TRBD1 aligns across 11 bases. V lost 1 base to trimming and J lost 4 bases; unmatched junction nucleotides: 3. The CDR3 sequence is 15 residues long. Germline V gene sequence: CDR1 GTSNPN, CDR2 SVGIG (reference sequence).